This TCR beta chain originates from a study of blood T cell repertoires in COVID-19. In the original analysis: Researchers report that nucleated cell counts were estimated from reference gene primer amplification. The table came from immunoSEQ multiplex PCR; TCRdb's copy has only in-frame clones and leaves some out. Clone size and V and J calls were adopted from that table, with D and trimming inferred from the DNA. This table holds roughly 200,000 clones, roughly 86% found once. Germline V gives CDR1 LGHDT, CDR2 YNNKEL (reference sequence). The CDR3 length is 17 residues. V was cut by 0 bases and J by 1 base, with 15 bases left in between.

The sample consisted of PBMCs or T cells enriched from blood (not recorded which). The clonotype was recovered from a woman younger than 45 who had recovered from COVID-19. This chain joins TRBV3-1 (or the pseudogene TRBV3-2) and TRBJ1-1; tentatively, D is TRBD1 (5 bases). CDR3 in amino acids: CASSQEVGTGGNTEAFF. The CDR3 coding sequence is TGTGCCAGCAGCCAAGAAGTTGGGACCGGGGGGAACACTGAAGCTTTCTTT.